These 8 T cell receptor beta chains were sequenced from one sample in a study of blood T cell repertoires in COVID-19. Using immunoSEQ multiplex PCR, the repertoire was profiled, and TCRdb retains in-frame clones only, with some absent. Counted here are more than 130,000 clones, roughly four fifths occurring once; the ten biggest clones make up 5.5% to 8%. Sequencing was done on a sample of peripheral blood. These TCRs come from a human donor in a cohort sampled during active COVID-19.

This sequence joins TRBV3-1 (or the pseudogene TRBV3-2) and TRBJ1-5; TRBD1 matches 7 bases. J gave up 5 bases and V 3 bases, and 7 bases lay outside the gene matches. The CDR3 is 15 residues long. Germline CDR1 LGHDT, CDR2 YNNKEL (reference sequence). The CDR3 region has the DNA TGTGCCAGCAGCCAGGACCGGGACAGTGATCAGCCCCAGCATTTT. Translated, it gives CASSQDRDSDQPQHF.

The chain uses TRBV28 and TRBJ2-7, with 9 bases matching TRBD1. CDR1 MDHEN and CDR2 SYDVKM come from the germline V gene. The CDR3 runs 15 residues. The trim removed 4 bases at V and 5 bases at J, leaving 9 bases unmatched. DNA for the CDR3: TGTGCCAGCAGTTCCCCGGGACAGGGTGGCAACGAGCAGTACTTC. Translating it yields CASSSPGQGGNEQYF. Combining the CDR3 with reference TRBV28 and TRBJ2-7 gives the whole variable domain DVKVTQSSRYLVKRTGEKVFLECVQDMDHENMFWYRQDPGLGLRLIYFSYDVKMKEKGDIPEGYSVSREKKERFSLILESASTNQTSMYLCASSSPGQGGNEQYFGPGTRLTVT.

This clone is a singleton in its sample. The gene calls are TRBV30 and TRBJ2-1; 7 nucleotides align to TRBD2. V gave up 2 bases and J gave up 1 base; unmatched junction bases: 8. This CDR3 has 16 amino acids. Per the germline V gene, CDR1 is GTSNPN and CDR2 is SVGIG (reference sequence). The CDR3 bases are TGTGCCTGGAGTCCCCCGGGACTAATTTCCTACAATGAGCAGTTCTTC. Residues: CAWSPPGLISYNEQFF.

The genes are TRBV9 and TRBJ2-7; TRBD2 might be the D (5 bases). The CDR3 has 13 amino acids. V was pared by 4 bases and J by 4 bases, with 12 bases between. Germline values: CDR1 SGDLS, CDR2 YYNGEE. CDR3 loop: CASSLGMEYEQYF. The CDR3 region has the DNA TGTGCCAGCAGCCTCGGGATGGAATACGAGCAGTACTTC. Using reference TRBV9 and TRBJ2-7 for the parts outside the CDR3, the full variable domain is DSGVTQTPKHLITATGQRVTLRCSPRSGDLSVYWYQQSLDQGLQFLIQYYNGEERAKGNILERFSAQQFPDLHSELNLSSLELGDSALYFCASSLGMEYEQYFGPGTRLTVT.

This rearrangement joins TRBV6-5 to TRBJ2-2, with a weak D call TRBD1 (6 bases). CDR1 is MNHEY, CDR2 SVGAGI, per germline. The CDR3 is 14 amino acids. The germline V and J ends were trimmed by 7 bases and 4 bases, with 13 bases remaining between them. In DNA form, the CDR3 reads TGTGCCAGCAAGGGCTTAGGGGGCACCGGGGAGCTGTTTTTT. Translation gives CASKGLGGTGELFF.

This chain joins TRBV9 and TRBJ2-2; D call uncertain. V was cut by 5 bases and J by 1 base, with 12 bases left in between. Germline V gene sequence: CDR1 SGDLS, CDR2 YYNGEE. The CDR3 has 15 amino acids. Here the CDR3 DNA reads TGTGCCAGCAGTACCTTGGGCCTGAACACCGGGGAGCTGTTTTTT. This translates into CASSTLGLNTGELFF.

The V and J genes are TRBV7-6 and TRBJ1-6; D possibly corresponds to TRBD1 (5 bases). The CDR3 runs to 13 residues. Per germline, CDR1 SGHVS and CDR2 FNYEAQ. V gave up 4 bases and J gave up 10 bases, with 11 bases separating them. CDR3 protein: CASSSGEKSPLHF. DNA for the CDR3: TGTGCCAGCAGCTCGGGGGAGAAATCACCCCTCCACTTT.

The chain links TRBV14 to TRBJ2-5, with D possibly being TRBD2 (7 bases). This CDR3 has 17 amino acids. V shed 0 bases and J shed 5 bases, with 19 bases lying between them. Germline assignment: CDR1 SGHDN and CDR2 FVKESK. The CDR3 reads CASSQDWYGGRRETQYF. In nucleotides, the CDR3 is TGTGCCAGCAGCCAAGATTGGTACGGGGGGCGCAGGGAGACCCAGTACTTC.